The next 4 T cell receptor beta chains were all read from a single sample in a study of T cell changes during pregnancy in multiple sclerosis. The assay was immunoSEQ multiplex PCR, and TCRdb's table has in-frame clones only and misses some. The sample has about 64,000 clones; roughly 88% are singletons. The specimen comprised peripheral blood, sampled in the second trimester of pregnancy. These receptors came from a female donor with multiple sclerosis, enrolled in a pregnancy study.

The chain is built from TRBV4-1 and TRBJ1-3; D not resolved. Germline values: CDR1 MGHRA, CDR2 YSYEKL. V was shortened by 4 bases and J by 0 bases, with 13 bases between the two germline ends. This CDR3 contains 16 residues. The CDR3 is CASSPIGLSSGNTIYF. The CDR3 DNA sequence: TGCGCCAGCAGCCCGATTGGCCTCAGCTCTGGAAACACCATATATTTT.

Only one count was recorded for this clone. This chain links TRBV7-2 with TRBJ1-4, with TRBD1 matching 7 bases. CDR3 length: 14 residues. With V trimmed by 2 bases and J by 11 bases, 8 bases remained unmatched. Germline V gene sequence: CDR1 SGHTA, CDR2 FQGNSA. The CDR3: CASSLMTGFGKLFF. The CDR3 DNA sequence: TGTGCCAGCAGCTTAATGACAGGGTTCGGGAAACTGTTTTTT.

The V gene is TRBV5-1, the J gene TRBJ1-4, with a tentative D call TRBD1 (5 bases). The germline V gene encodes CDR1 SGHRS and CDR2 YFSETQ. V was cut by 3 bases and J by 6 bases, with 15 bases left in between. CDR3 length equals 15 residues. The DNA for the CDR3 is TGCGCCAGCAGCTCAAATGGGGGGGTAGATGAAAAACTGTTTTTT. This codes for CASSSNGGVDEKLFF.

J is TRBJ1-4 and V is TRBV6-5, with TRBD1 matching 8 bases. The germline gives CDR1 MNHEY, CDR2 SVGAGI. This CDR3 spans 16 amino acids. The junction had 8 bases not matched to a gene; V was cut back by 0 bases and J by 8 bases. In DNA form, the CDR3 reads TGTGCCAGCAGTTACTCGCTGGACAGGGTTCGAGAAAAACTGTTTTTT. Translating gives CASSYSLDRVREKLFF.